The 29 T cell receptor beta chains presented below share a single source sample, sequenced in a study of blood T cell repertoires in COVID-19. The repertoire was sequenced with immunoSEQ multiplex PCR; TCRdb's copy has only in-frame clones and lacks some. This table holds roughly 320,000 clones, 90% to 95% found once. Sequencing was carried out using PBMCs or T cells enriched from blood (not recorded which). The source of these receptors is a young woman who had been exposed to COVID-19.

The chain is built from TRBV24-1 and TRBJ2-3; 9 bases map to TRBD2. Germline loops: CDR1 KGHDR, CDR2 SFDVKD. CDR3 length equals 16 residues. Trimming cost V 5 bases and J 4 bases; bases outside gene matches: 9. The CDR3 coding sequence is TGTGCCACCAGTGCGGCCCTAGCGGGAACTGCAGATACGCAGTATTTT. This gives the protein CATSAALAGTADTQYF.

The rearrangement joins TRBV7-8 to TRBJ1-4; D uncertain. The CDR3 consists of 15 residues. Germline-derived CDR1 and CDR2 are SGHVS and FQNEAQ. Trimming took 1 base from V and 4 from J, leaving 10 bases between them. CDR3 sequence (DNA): TGTGCCAGCAGCTTAGGAGGCAGTCTTAATGAAAAACTGTTTTTT. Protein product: CASSLGGSLNEKLFF.

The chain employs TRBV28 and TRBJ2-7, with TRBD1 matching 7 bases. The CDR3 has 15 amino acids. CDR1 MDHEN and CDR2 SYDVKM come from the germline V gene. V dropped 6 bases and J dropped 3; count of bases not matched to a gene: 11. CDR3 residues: CASRATGRRVYEQYF. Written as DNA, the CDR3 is TGTGCCAGCAGGGCGACAGGGAGAAGGGTCTACGAGCAGTACTTC.

Here the CDR3 DNA reads TGCGCCAGCAGCTTGGGGTCTAGCGGGGGGGCCCTAAGCACAGATACGCAGTATTTT. Its protein is CASSLGSSGGALSTDTQYF. V gene TRBV5-1 combines with J gene TRBJ2-3, with 12 bases aligning to TRBD2. V dropped 0 bases and J dropped 0; count of bases not matched to a gene: 8. CDR3 length equals 19 residues. Germline CDR1 is SGHRS and CDR2 is YFSETQ.

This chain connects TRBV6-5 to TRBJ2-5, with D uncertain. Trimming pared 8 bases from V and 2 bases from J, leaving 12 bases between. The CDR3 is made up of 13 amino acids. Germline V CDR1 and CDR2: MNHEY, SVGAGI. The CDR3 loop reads CASVAPLQETQYF. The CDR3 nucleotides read TGTGCCAGCGTAGCCCCCTTACAAGAGACCCAGTACTTC.

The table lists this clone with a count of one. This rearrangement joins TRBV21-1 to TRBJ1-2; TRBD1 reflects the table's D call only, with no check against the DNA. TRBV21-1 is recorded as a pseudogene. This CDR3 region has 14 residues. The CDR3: CASSSGQGYYGYTF. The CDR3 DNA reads TGTGCCAGCTCATCAGGACAGGGGTACTATGGCTACACCTTC.

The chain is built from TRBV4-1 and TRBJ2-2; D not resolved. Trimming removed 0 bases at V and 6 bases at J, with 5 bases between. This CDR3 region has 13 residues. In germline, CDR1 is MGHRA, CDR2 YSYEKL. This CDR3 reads CASSQDPAGELFF. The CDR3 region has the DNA TGCGCCAGCAGCCAAGATCCCGCCGGGGAGCTGTTTTTT.

The CDR3 DNA sequence: TGTGCCAGCAGCTTGGCCGGGACAACTGGCTACACCTTC. Its protein is CASSLAGTTGYTF. The chain carries TRBV5-4 and TRBJ1-2; possibly TRBD1 for D (6 bases). Germline V lookup: CDR1 SGHNT, CDR2 YYREEE (reference sequence). Trimming cost V 0 bases and J 7 bases, with 10 bases left between them. The CDR3 extends over 13 amino acids. The variable domain in full, completed from reference TRBV5-4 and TRBJ1-2, reads ETGVTQSPTHLIKTRGQQVTLRCSSQSGHNTVSWYQQALGQGPQFIFQYYREEENGRGNFPPRFSGLQFPNYSSELNVNALELDDSALYLCASSLAGTTGYTFGSGTRLTVV.

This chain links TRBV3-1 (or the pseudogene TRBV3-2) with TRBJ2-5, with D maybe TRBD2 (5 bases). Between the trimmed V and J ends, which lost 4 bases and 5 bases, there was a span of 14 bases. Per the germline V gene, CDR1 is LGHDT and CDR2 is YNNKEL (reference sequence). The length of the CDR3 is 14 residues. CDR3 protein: CASSPRLRGETQYF. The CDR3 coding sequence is TGTGCCAGCAGCCCCCGACTCCGCGGGGAGACCCAGTACTTC.

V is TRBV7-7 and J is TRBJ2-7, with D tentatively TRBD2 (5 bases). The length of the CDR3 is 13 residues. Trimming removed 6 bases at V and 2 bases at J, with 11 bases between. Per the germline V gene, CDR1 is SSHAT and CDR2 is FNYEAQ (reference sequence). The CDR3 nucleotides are TGTGCCAGCAGGATTCTAGCCCCCTACGAGCAGTACTTC. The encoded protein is CASRILAPYEQYF.

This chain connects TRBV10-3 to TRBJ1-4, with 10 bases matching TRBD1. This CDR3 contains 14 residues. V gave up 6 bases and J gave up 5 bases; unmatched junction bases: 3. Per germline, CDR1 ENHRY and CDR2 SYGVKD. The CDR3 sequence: CAIRGQGRNEKLFF. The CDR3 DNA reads TGTGCCATCAGGGGACAGGGGAGAAATGAAAAACTGTTTTTT.

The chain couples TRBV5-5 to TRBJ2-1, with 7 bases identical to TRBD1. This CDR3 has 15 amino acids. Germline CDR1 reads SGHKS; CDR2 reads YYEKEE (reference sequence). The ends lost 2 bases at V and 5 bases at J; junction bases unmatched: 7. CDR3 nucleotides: TGTGCCAGCAGCTTTTCGACAGGGCGGCACAATGAGCAGTTCTTC. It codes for CASSFSTGRHNEQFF.

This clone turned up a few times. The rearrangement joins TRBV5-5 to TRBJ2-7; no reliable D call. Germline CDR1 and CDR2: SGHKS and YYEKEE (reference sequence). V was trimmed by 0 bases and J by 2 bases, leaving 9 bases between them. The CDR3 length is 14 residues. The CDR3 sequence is CASSLAVIAYEQYF. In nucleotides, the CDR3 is TGTGCCAGCAGCTTGGCTGTGATAGCCTACGAGCAGTACTTC.

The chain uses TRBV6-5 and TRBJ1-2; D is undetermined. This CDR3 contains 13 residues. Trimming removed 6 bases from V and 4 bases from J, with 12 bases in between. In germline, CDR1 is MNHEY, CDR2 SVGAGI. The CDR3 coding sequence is TGTGCCAGCAGCCCGAATCCGGGCTATGGCTACACCTTC. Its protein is CASSPNPGYGYTF.

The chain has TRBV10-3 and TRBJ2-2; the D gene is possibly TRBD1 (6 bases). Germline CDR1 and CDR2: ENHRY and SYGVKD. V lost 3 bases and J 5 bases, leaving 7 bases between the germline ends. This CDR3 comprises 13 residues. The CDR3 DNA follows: TGTGCCATCAGTGATACAGGGACCGGGGAGCTGTTTTTT. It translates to CAISDTGTGELFF.

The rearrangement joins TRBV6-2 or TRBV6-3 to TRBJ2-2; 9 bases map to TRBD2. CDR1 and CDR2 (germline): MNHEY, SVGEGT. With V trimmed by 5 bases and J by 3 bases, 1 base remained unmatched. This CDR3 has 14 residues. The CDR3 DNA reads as TGTGCCAGCAGTAGCGGGGGGTACACCGGGGAGCTGTTTTTT. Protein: CASSSGGYTGELFF.

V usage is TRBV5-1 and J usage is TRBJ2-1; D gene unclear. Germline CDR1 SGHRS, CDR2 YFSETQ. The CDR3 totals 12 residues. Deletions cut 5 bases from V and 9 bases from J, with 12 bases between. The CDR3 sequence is CASSESVGEQFF. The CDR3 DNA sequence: TGCGCCAGCAGTGAGAGCGTCGGTGAGCAGTTCTTC. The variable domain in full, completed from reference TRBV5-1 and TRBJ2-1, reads KAGVTQTPRYLIKTRGQQVTLSCSPISGHRSVSWYQQTPGQGLQFLFEYFSETQRNKGNFPGRFSGRQFSNSRSEMNVSTLELGDSALYLCASSESVGEQFFGPGTRLTVL.

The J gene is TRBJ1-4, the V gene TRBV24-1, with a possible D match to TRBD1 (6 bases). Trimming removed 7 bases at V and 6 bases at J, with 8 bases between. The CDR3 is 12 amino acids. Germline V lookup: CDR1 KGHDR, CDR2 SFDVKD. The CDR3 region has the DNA TGTGCCACCAGGGACAGCGATGAAAAACTGTTTTTT. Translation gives CATRDSDEKLFF.

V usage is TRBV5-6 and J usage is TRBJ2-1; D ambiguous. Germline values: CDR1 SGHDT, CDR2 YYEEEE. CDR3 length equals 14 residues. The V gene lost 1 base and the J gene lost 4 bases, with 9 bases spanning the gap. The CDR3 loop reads CASSLYLKYNEQFF. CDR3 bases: TGTGCCAGCAGCTTGTACTTAAAGTACAATGAGCAGTTCTTC.

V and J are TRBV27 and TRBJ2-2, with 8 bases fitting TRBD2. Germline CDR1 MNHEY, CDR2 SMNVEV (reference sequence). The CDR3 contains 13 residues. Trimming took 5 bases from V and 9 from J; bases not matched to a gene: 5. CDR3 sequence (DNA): TGTGCCAGCAGTCCCTCGGGAGGGTGGGAGCTGTTTTTT. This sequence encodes CASSPSGGWELFF.

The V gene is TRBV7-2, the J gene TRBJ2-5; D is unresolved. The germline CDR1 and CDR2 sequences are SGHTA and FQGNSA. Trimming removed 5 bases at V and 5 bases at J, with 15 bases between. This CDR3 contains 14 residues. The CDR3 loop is CASSPLGISETQYF. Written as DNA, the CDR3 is TGTGCCAGCAGCCCCCTTGGAATTAGCGAGACCCAGTACTTC.

CDR3 coding DNA: TGTGCCAGCAACTCAATATCACAGGATTACAATGAGCAGTTCTTC. The encoded protein is CASNSISQDYNEQFF. The chain joins TRBV4-2 to TRBJ2-1; perhaps TRBD1 as D (5 bases). Germline CDR1 LGHNA, CDR2 YNFKEQ. V was shortened by 7 bases and J by 4 bases, with 17 bases between the two germline ends. The CDR3 covers 15 residues.

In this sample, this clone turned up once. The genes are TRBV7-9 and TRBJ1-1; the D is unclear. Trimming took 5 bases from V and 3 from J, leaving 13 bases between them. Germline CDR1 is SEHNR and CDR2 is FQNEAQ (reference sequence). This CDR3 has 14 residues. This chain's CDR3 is CASSLMGRDTEAFF. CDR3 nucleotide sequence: TGTGCCAGCAGCCTAATGGGGAGGGACACTGAAGCTTTCTTT.

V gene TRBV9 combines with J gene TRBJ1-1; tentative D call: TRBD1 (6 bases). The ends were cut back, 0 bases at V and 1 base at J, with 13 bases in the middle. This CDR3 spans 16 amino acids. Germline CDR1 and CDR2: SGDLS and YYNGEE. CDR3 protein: CASSVAAGTQNTEAFF. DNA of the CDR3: TGTGCCAGCAGCGTAGCAGCCGGGACACAGAACACTGAAGCTTTCTTT.

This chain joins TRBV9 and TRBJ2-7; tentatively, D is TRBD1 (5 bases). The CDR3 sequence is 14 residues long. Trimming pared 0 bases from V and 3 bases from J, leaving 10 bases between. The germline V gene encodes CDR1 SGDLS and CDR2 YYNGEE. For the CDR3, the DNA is TGTGCCAGCAGCGTAGGCAACAGGATCTACGAGCAGTACTTC. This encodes CASSVGNRIYEQYF.

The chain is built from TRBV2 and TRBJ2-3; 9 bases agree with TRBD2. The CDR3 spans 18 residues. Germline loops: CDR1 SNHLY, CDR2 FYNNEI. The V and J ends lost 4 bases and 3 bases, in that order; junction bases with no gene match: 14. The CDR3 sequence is CASSVWQAGGAGTDTQYF. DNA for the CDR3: TGTGCCAGCAGTGTTTGGCAGGCGGGGGGGGCCGGGACAGATACGCAGTATTTT.

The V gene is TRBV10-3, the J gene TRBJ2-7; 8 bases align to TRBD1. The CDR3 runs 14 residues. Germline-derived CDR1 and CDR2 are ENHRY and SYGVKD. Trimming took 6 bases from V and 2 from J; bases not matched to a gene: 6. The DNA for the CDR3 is TGTGCCATCAGCGCCGGGGACAGGACCTACGAGCAGTACTTC. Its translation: CAISAGDRTYEQYF.

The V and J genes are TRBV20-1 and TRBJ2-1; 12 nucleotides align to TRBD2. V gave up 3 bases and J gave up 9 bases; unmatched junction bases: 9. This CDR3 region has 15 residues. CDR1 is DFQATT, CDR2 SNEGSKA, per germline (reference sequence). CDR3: CSASWRLAGEGEQFF. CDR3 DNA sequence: TGCAGTGCTAGTTGGAGACTAGCGGGGGAGGGTGAGCAGTTCTTC.

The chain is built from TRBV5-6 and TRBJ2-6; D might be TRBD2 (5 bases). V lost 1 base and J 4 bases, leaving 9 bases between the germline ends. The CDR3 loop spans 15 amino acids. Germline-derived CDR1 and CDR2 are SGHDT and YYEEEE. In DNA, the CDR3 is TGTGCCAGCAGCTTGCGGGGTTCAGGGGCCAACGTCCTGACTTTC. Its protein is CASSLRGSGANVLTF. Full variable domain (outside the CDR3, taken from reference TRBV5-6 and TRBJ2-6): DAGVTQSPTHLIKTRGQQVTLRCSPKSGHDTVSWYQQALGQGPQFIFQYYEEEERQRGNFPDRFSGHQFPNYSSELNVNALLLGDSALYLCASSLRGSGANVLTFGAGSRLTVL.